This T cell receptor beta chain is from a study of blood T cell repertoires in COVID-19 (TCRdb year 2020). A note on the overall study: Collaborator samples came from the United States, Italy and Spain and covered acute and convalescent phases of COVID-19. The prospective study material was composed of cDNA or gDNA derived from T cells, B-cell-depleted T cells, or PBMCs. The dataset comprised deeply sampled blood TCRbeta repertoires from subjects exposed to, actively infected with, or recovered from COVID-19. The repertoires were made available in a free public database intended to serve as a resource for research on the immune response to SARS-CoV-2. Samples were obtained from the ongoing ImmuneRACE study (first 160 participants) and from 1,000 to 1,500 subjects provided by 6 global collaborators. Sample metadata almost always included a de-identified subject ID, COVID-19 status, age in years and sex. Where available, HLA class I and class II types were taken from metadata supplied by the sample provider and were not determined by assay-based typing.

What the authors observed across the whole study: Clinical and demographic metadata were provided uncurated, with the amount varying by source and participant.

Enrolling through a virtual design, the prospective study's participants ranged in age from about 18 to 89 years and lived across about two dozen United States geographic areas. In the prospective study, participants were assigned to cohorts based on the clinical history participants reported in a screening survey and a study questionnaire. In the prospective study, mobile phlebotomists collected whole blood, serum and a nasopharyngeal or oropharyngeal swab from each participant. Prospective study participants could optionally give additional blood draws and questionnaires over a roughly two-month period. Before DNA extraction, prospective study blood samples were shipped either frozen or at room temperature. TCRbeta CDR3 regions were amplified from genomic DNA by means of the immunoSEQ Assay, a bias-controlled multiplex PCR. Regarding the original processing steps: Within the assay, amplification of reference gene primers was used to estimate how many nucleated cells each sample contained. Sequence reads were collapsed and filtered to measure the absolute abundance of every unique TCRbeta CDR3 rearrangement. Productive Simpson clonality was computed per sample as the square root of Simpson's diversity index over productive rearrangements. TCRdb obtained this table from immuneACCESS and retained in-frame rearrangements with V and J assigned. These tables miss some clones; where compared with another copy, unresolved V genes account for less than half of the shortfall, and the remainder is unexplained. V and J calls and clone size follow that table, whereas D and trimming were derived from the DNA. For this sample the table gives approximately 180,000 clones, of which roughly 89% were detected only once. The top ten constitute around 2% of the sample.

Taken from cysteine to phenylalanine, the CDR3 has 16 residues. CDR3 DNA is the only sequence kept; it has 48 bases, read in frame from the first base. CDR1 and CDR2 are read off the germline V gene as SGHRS and YFSETQ. The junction carries 16 bases between V and J, which are trimmed by 1 base and 8 bases respectively. On this clone: What this receptor recognizes is not known. No base quality values were provided; no much bigger clone lies one nucleotide off.

Sequenced sample: PBMCs or T cells enriched from blood (not recorded which). The clonotype comes from a woman aged 40 to 50 with acute COVID-19. In this chain, TRBV5-1 is recombined with TRBJ1-6; the D gene is unclear. The DNA reads as follows: TGCGCCAGCAGCTTGCAGGCCGGGATGATATATTCACCCCTCCACTTT. Translated, this is CASSLQAGMIYSPLHF.